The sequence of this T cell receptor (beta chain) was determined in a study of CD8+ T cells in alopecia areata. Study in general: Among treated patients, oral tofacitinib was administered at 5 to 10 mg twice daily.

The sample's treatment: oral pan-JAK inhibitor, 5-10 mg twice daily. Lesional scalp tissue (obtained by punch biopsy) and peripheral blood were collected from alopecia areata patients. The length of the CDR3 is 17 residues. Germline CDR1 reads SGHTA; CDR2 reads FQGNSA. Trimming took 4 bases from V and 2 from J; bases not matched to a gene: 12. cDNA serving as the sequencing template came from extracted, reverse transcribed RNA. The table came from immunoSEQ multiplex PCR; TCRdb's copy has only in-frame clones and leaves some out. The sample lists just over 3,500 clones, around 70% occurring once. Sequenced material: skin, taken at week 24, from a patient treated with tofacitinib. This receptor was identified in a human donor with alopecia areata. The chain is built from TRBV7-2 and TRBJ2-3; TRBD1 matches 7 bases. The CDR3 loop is CASSSFSSGTATDTQYF. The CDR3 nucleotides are TGTGCCAGCAGCTCCTTCTCTTCCGGGACAGCCACAGATACGCAGTATTTT.